The subject of this entry is one T cell receptor (beta chain). The sample is drawn from a study of blood T cell repertoires in COVID-19. Overall study: T cells, B-cell-depleted T cells, or PBMCs provided the cDNA or gDNA that served as material.

V lost 6 bases, J lost 6 bases, and 18 bases lay in between. The germline gives CDR1 MNHEY, CDR2 SVGAGI. The CDR3 spans 15 residues. Some clones are missing from TCRdb's copy, which holds only in-frame ones; the method was immunoSEQ multiplex PCR. The sample comprises about 230,000 clones, about 85% of which are singletons, and roughly 7.9% rests with the top ten. The TCR comes from a woman at least 80 years old with acute or convalescent COVID-19. Sample: peripheral blood. The chain recombines TRBV6-5 with TRBJ1-5; D is possibly TRBD1 (5 bases). CDR3 DNA sequence: TGTGCCAGCAGCTCTTCGGGGGGATCGTCTCAGCCCCAGCATTTT. Its protein is CASSSSGGSSQPQHF.